This is a list of T cell receptor beta chains from one sample in a study of blood T cell repertoires in COVID-19. Only in-frame clones appear in the TCRdb table, and some are missing; sequencing was by immunoSEQ multiplex PCR. This sample has roughly 340,000 clones; about 89% occur once, and the top ten carry 6% to 7%. Sequenced: peripheral blood. The receptors derive from a woman in her forties or fifties with COVID-19, enrolled during active disease. CDR3s include the opening cysteine and the closing phenylalanine or tryptophan. Each record gives: D gene, clone size, V gene, J gene, CDR3 DNA, CDR3 protein. D genes are given only for firm matches. The size of a clone is reported for some rows only, either as once, few or many, or as a class for expanded clones.

d_call: .; clone_size: .; v_call: TRBV5-1; j_call: TRBJ1-2; cdr3_nt: TGCGCCAGCAGCTTGGTTCCGGGGGGGAATGGCTACACCTTC; cdr3_aa: CASSLVPGGNGYTF
d_call: .; clone_size: few; v_call: TRBV30; j_call: TRBJ2-7; cdr3_nt: TGTGCCTGGAGTGGACAATACGAGCAGTACTTC; cdr3_aa: CAWSGQYEQYF
d_call: .; clone_size: .; v_call: TRBV7-9; j_call: TRBJ1-1; cdr3_nt: TGTGCCAGCAGCTTAATGGGACTTTCCGAAGCTTTCTTT; cdr3_aa: CASSLMGLSEAFF
d_call: .; clone_size: .; v_call: TRBV5-5; j_call: TRBJ1-4; cdr3_nt: TGTGCCAGCAGCTTTGTCGGGGAAAAACTGTTTTTT; cdr3_aa: CASSFVGEKLFF
d_call: .; clone_size: .; v_call: TRBV19; j_call: TRBJ2-1; cdr3_nt: TGTGCCAGTAGTATAGTAATCGGCAATGAGCAGTTCTTC; cdr3_aa: CASSIVIGNEQFF
d_call: TRBD1; clone_size: .; v_call: TRBV6-5; j_call: TRBJ1-5; cdr3_nt: TGTGCCAGCACCCCGACAGGGTATCAGCCCCAGCATTTT; cdr3_aa: CASTPTGYQPQHF
d_call: TRBD2; clone_size: .; v_call: TRBV3-1/TRBV3-2; j_call: TRBJ2-1; cdr3_nt: TGTGCCAGCAGCCAAAAGGGCACTAGCGGGAGGGCCAATGAGCAGTTCTTC; cdr3_aa: CASSQKGTSGRANEQFF
d_call: TRBD2; clone_size: many; v_call: TRBV7-6; j_call: TRBJ2-1; cdr3_nt: TGTGCCAGCAGCTCCTCGGCGGGAGCGGGGTACAATGAGCAGTTCTTC; cdr3_aa: CASSSSAGAGYNEQFF
d_call: .; clone_size: .; v_call: TRBV25-1; j_call: TRBJ2-7; cdr3_nt: TGTGCCAGCAGTGAGACGGGGGATCTATCCTACGAGCAGTACTTC; cdr3_aa: CASSETGDLSYEQYF
d_call: TRBD1; clone_size: .; v_call: TRBV30; j_call: TRBJ1-1; cdr3_nt: TGTGCCTGGAGTCGGGACAGGGGAAACATGAACACTGAAGCTTTCTTT; cdr3_aa: CAWSRDRGNMNTEAFF
d_call: .; clone_size: .; v_call: TRBV21-1; j_call: TRBJ2-7; cdr3_nt: TGTGCCAGCAGCAAATCAGGGACTAGCGGGATTCCCGAGCAGTACTTC; cdr3_aa: CASSKSGTSGIPEQYF
d_call: TRBD1; clone_size: .; v_call: TRBV27; j_call: TRBJ2-7; cdr3_nt: TGTGCCAGCAGCCCCCCGGACAGGCCCTACGAGCAGTACTTC; cdr3_aa: CASSPPDRPYEQYF
d_call: TRBD1; clone_size: .; v_call: TRBV19; j_call: TRBJ2-7; cdr3_nt: TGTGCCAGTAGTACGGACAGGAATTACGAATACGAGCAGTACTTC; cdr3_aa: CASSTDRNYEYEQYF
d_call: TRBD2; clone_size: .; v_call: TRBV7-3; j_call: TRBJ2-1; cdr3_nt: TGTGCCAGCAGCTTGTTCTCTAGCGGCCTCCGCAGTGAGCAGTTCTTC; cdr3_aa: CASSLFSSGLRSEQFF
d_call: .; clone_size: .; v_call: TRBV19; j_call: TRBJ1-1; cdr3_nt: TGTGCCAGTAGTTCATCGGGGAAAAGACGGAACACTGAAGCTTTCTTT; cdr3_aa: CASSSSGKRRNTEAFF
d_call: TRBD2; clone_size: .; v_call: TRBV5-1; j_call: TRBJ2-5; cdr3_nt: TGCGCCAGCAGCTGGGTTCGACTAGCGGGAGGAGAGACCCAGTACTTC; cdr3_aa: CASSWVRLAGGETQYF
d_call: TRBD1; clone_size: .; v_call: TRBV10-3; j_call: TRBJ1-1; cdr3_nt: TGTGCCGTAGACTGGGACAGGGAAACTGAAGCTTTCTTT; cdr3_aa: CAVDWDRETEAFF
d_call: .; clone_size: .; v_call: TRBV7-9; j_call: TRBJ1-2; cdr3_nt: TGTGCCAGCGGAAGACAGCTATACACCTTC; cdr3_aa: CASGRQLYTF
d_call: .; clone_size: .; v_call: TRBV15; j_call: TRBJ1-1; cdr3_nt: TGTGCCACTAAGTATGGCAGGGGCACTGAAGCTTTCTTT; cdr3_aa: CATKYGRGTEAFF
d_call: TRBD1; clone_size: .; v_call: TRBV5-8; j_call: TRBJ2-1; cdr3_nt: TGTGCCAGCAGCGGCCTGGACAGGGGGGGTGAGCAGTTCTTC; cdr3_aa: CASSGLDRGGEQFF
d_call: .; clone_size: .; v_call: TRBV5-1; j_call: TRBJ2-5; cdr3_nt: TGCGCCAGCAGCTTAATGCTACAAGAGACCCAGTACTTC; cdr3_aa: CASSLMLQETQYF
d_call: .; clone_size: .; v_call: TRBV19; j_call: TRBJ1-3; cdr3_nt: TGTGCCAGTAGTCGACAGGGAAACACCATATATTTT; cdr3_aa: CASSRQGNTIYF
d_call: TRBD2; clone_size: .; v_call: TRBV27; j_call: TRBJ2-7; cdr3_nt: TGTGCCAGCACATCTCCCGGGACTAGCGCGAGCACACAGTACTTC; cdr3_aa: CASTSPGTSASTQYF
d_call: TRBD1; clone_size: .; v_call: TRBV18; j_call: TRBJ2-1; cdr3_nt: TGTGCCAGCTCACCATTGGACAGGCGATTACAGAATGAGCAGTTCTTC; cdr3_aa: CASSPLDRRLQNEQFF
d_call: TRBD2; clone_size: .; v_call: TRBV30; j_call: TRBJ2-2; cdr3_nt: TGTGCCTGGGGCCGAATCTGGCTAGCGGGAGATAGTAACACCGGGGAGCTGTTTTTT; cdr3_aa: CAWGRIWLAGDSNTGELFF
d_call: .; clone_size: once; v_call: TRBV5-1; j_call: TRBJ1-2; cdr3_nt: TGCGCCAGCAGCTCCGATGGGGGGGTCTATGGCTACACCTTC; cdr3_aa: CASSSDGGVYGYTF
d_call: .; clone_size: .; v_call: TRBV7-3; j_call: TRBJ1-1; cdr3_nt: TGTGCCAGCAGCATGACCTTGACAGCCACTGAAGCTTTCTTT; cdr3_aa: CASSMTLTATEAFF
d_call: TRBD1; clone_size: .; v_call: TRBV4-1; j_call: TRBJ1-4; cdr3_nt: TGCGCCAGCAGCCAAGATCTGGGGCGCGCCGGGACAGGGTTCGAAAAACTGTTTTTT; cdr3_aa: CASSQDLGRAGTGFEKLFF
d_call: .; clone_size: .; v_call: TRBV27; j_call: TRBJ1-1; cdr3_nt: TGTGCCAGCAGGTTGGGAGGGATGGCTGAAGCTTTCTTT; cdr3_aa: CASRLGGMAEAFF
d_call: .; clone_size: once; v_call: TRBV19; j_call: TRBJ2-5; cdr3_nt: TGTGCCAGTAGTATTGGGTCGGGGGAGACCCAGTACTTC; cdr3_aa: CASSIGSGETQYF
d_call: .; clone_size: .; v_call: TRBV4-1; j_call: TRBJ2-7; cdr3_nt: TGCGCCAGCAGCCAAGGGGCTACCTCCTACGAGCAGTACTTC; cdr3_aa: CASSQGATSYEQYF
d_call: TRBD2; clone_size: once; v_call: TRBV19; j_call: TRBJ2-1; cdr3_nt: TGTGCCAGTAGTAATAGCGGGCCTACCTACAATGAGCAGTTCTTC; cdr3_aa: CASSNSGPTYNEQFF
d_call: TRBD2; clone_size: .; v_call: TRBV19; j_call: TRBJ2-3; cdr3_nt: TGTGCCAGTAGTAGGGGTGGGAGGGTCACAGATACGCAGTATTTT; cdr3_aa: CASSRGGRVTDTQYF
d_call: .; clone_size: .; v_call: TRBV5-1; j_call: TRBJ1-1; cdr3_nt: TGCGCCAGCAGCTTGGATCTACAGGGCAACACTGAAGCTTTCTTT; cdr3_aa: CASSLDLQGNTEAFF
d_call: .; clone_size: .; v_call: TRBV6-5; j_call: TRBJ1-4; cdr3_nt: TGTGCCAGCAGGACCGGACAGAAAAATAATGAAAAACTGTTTTTT; cdr3_aa: CASRTGQKNNEKLFF
d_call: TRBD2; clone_size: once; v_call: TRBV24-1; j_call: TRBJ2-1; cdr3_nt: TGTGCCACCAGTCAAGCGGGAGGGCCACACAATGAGCAGTTCTTC; cdr3_aa: CATSQAGGPHNEQFF
d_call: TRBD1; clone_size: .; v_call: TRBV30; j_call: TRBJ1-6; cdr3_nt: TGTGCCTGGAGTCGTGGACAGGGACGCATGAATTCACCCCTCCACTTT; cdr3_aa: CAWSRGQGRMNSPLHF
d_call: .; clone_size: .; v_call: TRBV20-1; j_call: TRBJ1-5; cdr3_nt: TGCAGTGCTAGTCAGGGGCTCGGCAATCAGCCCCAGCATTTT; cdr3_aa: CSASQGLGNQPQHF
d_call: TRBD1; clone_size: once; v_call: TRBV3-1/TRBV3-2; j_call: TRBJ1-1; cdr3_nt: TGTGCCAGCAACTTTATCTCAGGGGGCACTGAAGCTTTCTTT; cdr3_aa: CASNFISGGTEAFF
d_call: TRBD2; clone_size: .; v_call: TRBV4-1; j_call: TRBJ2-1; cdr3_nt: TGCGCCAGCAGCCCGTCGGGGGCGGGAGGGCCCAGCTCCTACAATGAGCAGTTCTTC; cdr3_aa: CASSPSGAGGPSSYNEQFF